This TCR beta chain was obtained from a study of cytomegalovirus exposure and HLA in healthy donors. In the case of this clone: Its antigen is still unknown.

General study findings and limits: A missense variant in DCLRE1C was later tied to TCR beta V- and J-gene trimming. An analysis done earlier found most TCR beta V segments productive about 87% or about 30% of the time. A few of the chains that were CMV-associated were confirmed in vitro to be specific for CMV antigens.

Trimming cost V 1 base and J 1 base; bases outside gene matches: 14. This CDR3 contains 18 residues. Germline V gene data show CDR1 as SGHDT and CDR2 as YYEEEE. PCR involved 60 Vbeta and 13 Jbeta primers. The data were produced by immunoSEQ multiplex PCR, yet TCRdb's version contains in-frame clones alone and is incomplete. This sample has about 130,000 clones; around 67% occur once, and the top ten carry 2.1%. This sequence was found in a woman in her thirties or forties in good health and CMV-seropositive. The J gene is TRBJ2-7, the V gene TRBV5-6; 7 bases fit TRBD1. The sequenced sample was PBMCs. CDR3 loop: CASSLRGRGIMISYEQYF. The CDR3 bases are TGTGCCAGCAGCTTGCGCGGCAGGGGGATTATGATTTCCTACGAGCAGTACTTC.